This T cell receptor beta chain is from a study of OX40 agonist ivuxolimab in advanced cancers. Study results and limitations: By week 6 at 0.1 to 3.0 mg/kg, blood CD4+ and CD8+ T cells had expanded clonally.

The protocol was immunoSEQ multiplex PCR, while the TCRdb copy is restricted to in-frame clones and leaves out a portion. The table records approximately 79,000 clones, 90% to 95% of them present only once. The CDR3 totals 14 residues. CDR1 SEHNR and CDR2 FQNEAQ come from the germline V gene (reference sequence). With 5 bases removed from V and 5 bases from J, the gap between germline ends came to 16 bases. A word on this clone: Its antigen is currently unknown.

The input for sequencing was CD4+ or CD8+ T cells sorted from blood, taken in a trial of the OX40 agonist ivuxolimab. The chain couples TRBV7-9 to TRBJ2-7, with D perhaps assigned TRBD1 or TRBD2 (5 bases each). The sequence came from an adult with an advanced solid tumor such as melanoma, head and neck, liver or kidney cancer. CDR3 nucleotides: TGTGCCAGCAGCCCTCCGAATTGGGACCACGAGCAGTACTTC. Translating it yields CASSPPNWDHEQYF.